A single sample gave rise to the 23 T cell receptor beta chains below, sequenced in a study of cytomegalovirus exposure and HLA in healthy donors. PCR used 60 Vbeta primers and 13 Jbeta primers. Using immunoSEQ multiplex PCR, the repertoire was profiled, and TCRdb retains in-frame clones only, with some absent. Of under 200,000 clones in the sample, approximately 71% are singletons; the top ten hold roughly 4.4%. Material: PBMCs. Source of these receptors: a woman aged 18-30 years in good health and CMV-seropositive.

The chain links TRBV28 to TRBJ2-1; 7 nucleotides line up with TRBD1. This CDR3 contains 13 residues. Germline trimming cut 2 bases from V and 5 bases from J; bases unmatched to any gene: 0. The germline CDR1 and CDR2 sequences are MDHEN and SYDVKM. CDR3: CASSLGTDNEQFF. The DNA for the CDR3 is TGTGCCAGCAGTTTAGGGACAGACAATGAGCAGTTCTTC. The full variable domain, in which reference TRBV28 and TRBJ2-1 provide the parts outside the CDR3, is DVKVTQSSRYLVKRTGEKVFLECVQDMDHENMFWYRQDPGLGLRLIYFSYDVKMKEKGDIPEGYSVSREKKERFSLILESASTNQTSMYLCASSLGTDNEQFFGPGTRLTVL.

The chain is built from TRBV6-6 and TRBJ1-1; perhaps TRBD1 as D (5 bases). The CDR3 loop spans 16 amino acids. Trimming left V 2 bases short and J 7 bases short, with 20 bases between. Germline-derived CDR1 and CDR2 are MNHNY and SVGAGI (reference sequence). CDR3 DNA sequence: TGTGCCAGCAGTTACCCTCGAGGTCACAGGCAGCTTGAAGCTTTCTTT. It translates to CASSYPRGHRQLEAFF.

The gene calls are TRBV7-3 and TRBJ1-5, with 8 bases fitting TRBD1. CDR3 length equals 16 residues. Germline V gene sequence: CDR1 SGHTA, CDR2 FQGTGA. The J segment lost 2 bases and the V segment lost 5 bases, leaving 8 bases of the junction unmatched. CDR3 protein: CASSRWTGTRNQPQHF. CDR3 bases: TGTGCCAGCAGCCGATGGACAGGGACGCGCAATCAGCCCCAGCATTTT.

V usage is TRBV6-5 and J usage is TRBJ2-3, with 7 bases aligning to TRBD2. The V and J ends lost 5 bases and 0 bases, in that order; junction bases with no gene match: 5. The CDR3 runs 15 residues. In germline, CDR1 is MNHEY, CDR2 SVGAGI. CDR3 residues: CASSGPGGSTDTQYF. The CDR3 nucleotides are TGTGCCAGCAGTGGGCCGGGGGGAAGCACAGATACGCAGTATTTT.

This clone was found a few times. The rearrangement joins TRBV7-9 to TRBJ1-4, with 7 nucleotides matching TRBD1. V was clipped by 4 bases and J by 4 bases; unmatched bases: 3. This CDR3 is 14 amino acids long. In germline, CDR1 is SEHNR, CDR2 FQNEAQ (reference sequence). CDR3 sequence (DNA): TGTGCCAGCAGCTGGACAGGTCTTAATGAAAAACTGTTTTTT. Protein product: CASSWTGLNEKLFF. Supplemented by reference TRBV7-9 and TRBJ1-4, the full variable domain reads DTGVSQNPRHKITKRGQNVTFRCDPISEHNRLYWYRQTLGQGPEFLTYFQNEAQLEKSRLLSDRFSAERPKGSFSTLEIQRTEQGDSAMYLCASSWTGLNEKLFFGSGTQLSVL.

V usage is TRBV7-3 and J usage is TRBJ2-6; a weak D match, TRBD2 (6 bases). Looked up from germline, CDR1 is SGHTA and CDR2 is FQGTGA. The V end lost 7 bases, the J end lost 2 bases, and 27 bases lay between the germline ends. CDR3 length: 20 amino acids. CDR3 bases: TGTGCCAGCACCGACCCGGCCAGCGGGCCGGAAAAAACTGGGGCCAACGTCCTGACTTTC. As protein: CASTDPASGPEKTGANVLTF.

This clone was found a few times. The V call is TRBV5-8, the J call TRBJ2-7; possibly TRBD1 for D (6 bases). The CDR3 has 13 residues. Germline CDR1 is SGHTS and CDR2 is YDEGEE. Trimming left V 2 bases short and J 5 bases short, with 11 bases between. The CDR3 protein is CASSFDRLDEQYF. CDR3 bases: TGTGCCAGCAGCTTCGACAGGTTAGACGAGCAGTACTTC.

The chain joins TRBV5-1 to TRBJ2-3, with 8 bases that match TRBD2. With V trimmed by 4 bases and J by 1 base, 11 bases remained unmatched. This CDR3 has 17 residues. CDR1 and CDR2 from the germline V gene are SGHRS and YFSETQ. In DNA form, the CDR3 reads TGCGCCAGCAGCCCGGGACTAGTATCGTCTCGCACAGATACGCAGTATTTT. Its translation: CASSPGLVSSRTDTQYF.

The sample holds a few counts of this clone. The chain employs TRBV11-3 and TRBJ1-5; TRBD1 might be the D (6 bases). Trimming removed 4 bases at V and 7 bases at J, with 26 bases between. CDR3 length equals 18 residues. The germline CDR1 and CDR2 sequences are SGHNT and YENEEA. This CDR3 reads CASSSDYPLTLQGQPQHF. CDR3 sequence (DNA): TGTGCCAGCAGCTCTGATTACCCTCTTACTCTACAGGGCCAGCCCCAGCATTTT.

The chain employs TRBV9 and TRBJ2-1, with TRBD2 matching 11 bases. The CDR3 is 18 residues long. V was clipped by 0 bases and J by 4 bases; unmatched bases: 9. Germline CDR1 SGDLS, CDR2 YYNGEE. CDR3 bases: TGTGCCAGCAGCGTAGGGTTAGCGGGAGGGCGGGGGTACAATGAGCAGTTCTTC. It yields the protein CASSVGLAGGRGYNEQFF.

This clone appeared a few times. The rearrangement uses TRBV4-2 and TRBJ1-5; D gene uncertain. Germline V CDR1 and CDR2: LGHNA, YNFKEQ. The CDR3 covers 18 residues. The V and J ends lost 1 base and 0 bases respectively, with 16 bases between them. CDR3 loop: CASSQAEKGVYSNQPQHF. CDR3 sequence (DNA): TGTGCCAGCAGCCAAGCCGAAAAGGGAGTCTATAGCAATCAGCCCCAGCATTTT.

As concerns this clone: At one of its ends the junction is not consistent with the germline gene, which may arise from a read error. The V call is TRBV14, the J call TRBJ1-1; 8 positions match TRBD1. The CDR3 extends over 17 amino acids. Per germline, CDR1 SGHDN and CDR2 FVKESK. The CDR3 sequence: CASNQHWTGTLNTEAFF. The CDR3 DNA reads TGTGCCAGCAACCAACATTGGACAGGGACCTTGAACACTGAAGCTTTCTTT.

In this sample, this clone turned up a few times. The rearrangement uses TRBV30 and TRBJ2-7; TRBD2 aligns across 11 bases. Trimming at V came to 2 bases and at J to 5 bases, leaving 8 bases not matched to a gene. This CDR3 has 15 residues. The germline gives CDR1 GTSNPN, CDR2 SVGIG (reference sequence). The CDR3, as DNA: TGTGCCTGGAGTCTACTGACTAGCGGGACCGACGAGCAGTACTTC. Translating gives CAWSLLTSGTDEQYF.

The rearrangement links TRBV5-8 to TRBJ1-5, with 7 bases aligning to TRBD1. The CDR3 spans 18 residues. Germline CDR1 and CDR2: SGHTS and YDEGEE. After removal of 6 bases from V and 0 bases from J, the junction contained 15 bases not matched to a gene. The CDR3 region is CASIKTRRGQRSNQPQHF. The CDR3 DNA sequence: TGTGCCAGCATCAAAACCAGACGGGGACAGCGTAGCAATCAGCCCCAGCATTTT.

The chain carries TRBV30 and TRBJ1-5, with D unclear. CDR3 length equals 13 residues. Germline V gives CDR1 GTSNPN, CDR2 SVGIG (reference sequence). The ends were cut back, 5 bases at V and 5 bases at J, with 13 bases in the middle. CDR3 loop: CAWGSSGYQPQHF. The CDR3 bases are TGTGCCTGGGGGTCAAGCGGGTATCAGCCCCAGCATTTT.

This clone was counted only a few times. The gene calls are TRBV7-9 and TRBJ2-1; 10 bases align to TRBD2. Per the germline V gene, CDR1 is SEHNR and CDR2 is FQNEAQ (reference sequence). The CDR3 is 15 residues long. The V gene end was trimmed by 5 bases and the J gene end by 8 bases; junction bases not matched to a gene: 9. As DNA, the CDR3 is TGTGCCAGCAGCCTCGGGACTAGCGTAATCCATGAGCAGTTCTTC. Its protein is CASSLGTSVIHEQFF.

The chain combines TRBV14 with TRBJ2-1; a possible D gene is TRBD1 (6 bases). V lost 0 bases, J lost 12 bases, and 12 bases lay in between. CDR3 length equals 13 residues. Germline CDR1 and CDR2: SGHDN and FVKESK. CDR3 region: CASSQEGRGTQFF. The CDR3 region has the DNA TGTGCCAGCAGCCAAGAAGGTAGGGGGACGCAGTTCTTC.

The chain is built from TRBV7-8 and TRBJ2-7; possibly TRBD2 for D (6 bases). V dropped 4 bases and J dropped 4 bases, with 11 bases sitting between them. The CDR3 spans 13 residues. Germline CDR1 and CDR2: SGHVS and FQNEAQ. CDR3 sequence: CASSSPGAYEQYF. CDR3 sequence (DNA): TGTGCCAGCAGCTCTCCGGGAGCTTACGAGCAGTACTTC.

The sample holds a few counts of this clone. The DNA of the CDR3 is TGTGCCAGCAGCCAAGGATCGGGGACAGCTGAGTTGGGAGCTTTCTTT. Translation: CASSQGSGTAELGAFF. This chain links TRBV14 with TRBJ1-1, with 7 bases lining up with TRBD1. The CDR3 totals 16 residues. Germline CDR1 SGHDN, CDR2 FVKESK. The J segment lost 10 bases and the V segment lost 1 base, leaving 15 bases of the junction unmatched. Complete variable domain (other parts from reference TRBV14 and TRBJ1-1): EAGVTQFPSHSVIEKGQTVTLRCDPISGHDNLYWYRRVMGKEIKFLLHFVKESKQDESGMPNNRFLAERTGGTYSTLKVQPAELEDSGVYFCASSQGSGTAELGAFFGQGTRLTVV.

The V call is TRBV6-5, the J call TRBJ2-7; TRBD1 might be the D (6 bases). Trimming took off 0 bases at V and 6 bases at J, with 12 bases between the two ends. Per germline, CDR1 MNHEY and CDR2 SVGAGI. This CDR3 is built from 14 residues. This CDR3 is CASSYSARGSEQYF. CDR3 bases: TGTGCCAGCAGTTACTCAGCCAGGGGTTCCGAGCAGTACTTC.

Only one count was recorded for this clone. This chain links TRBV6-6 with TRBJ2-7; 9 nucleotides line up with TRBD1. The trim removed 5 bases at V and 3 bases at J, leaving 5 bases unmatched. The CDR3 spans 14 residues. CDR1 is MNHNY and CDR2 is SVGAGI in the germline V gene (reference sequence). The CDR3 bases are TGTGCCAGCAGTCCGCCGGGACAGGGCTACGAGCAGTACTTC. It encodes CASSPPGQGYEQYF.

V usage is TRBV29-1 and J usage is TRBJ2-2; no firm D call. There are 11 residues in the CDR3. Trimming took 3 bases from V and 6 from J, leaving 5 bases between them. Germline-derived CDR1 and CDR2 are SQVTM and ANQGSEA. This CDR3 reads CSVEGSGELFF. DNA of the CDR3: TGCAGCGTTGAGGGCTCCGGGGAGCTGTTTTTT.

The gene calls are TRBV2 and TRBJ1-4; D is uncertain. The CDR3 contains 16 residues. From germline, CDR1 is SNHLY and CDR2 FYNNEI. V dropped 8 bases and J dropped 7 bases, with 23 bases sitting between them. The DNA of the CDR3 is TGTGCCAGCCAATCTGATCCGAAAACTCTAGGTGAAAAACTGTTTTTT. It codes for CASQSDPKTLGEKLFF.